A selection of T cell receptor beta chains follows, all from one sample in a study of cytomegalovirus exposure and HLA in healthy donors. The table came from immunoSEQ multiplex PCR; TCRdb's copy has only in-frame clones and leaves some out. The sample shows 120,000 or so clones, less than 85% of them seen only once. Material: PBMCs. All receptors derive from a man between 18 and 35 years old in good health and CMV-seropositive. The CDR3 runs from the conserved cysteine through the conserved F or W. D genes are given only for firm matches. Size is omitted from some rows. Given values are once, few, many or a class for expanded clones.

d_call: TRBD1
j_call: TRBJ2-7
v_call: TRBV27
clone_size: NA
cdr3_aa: CASSAGTGGYEQYF
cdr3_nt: TGTGCCAGCAGCGCCGGGACAGGGGGCTACGAGCAGTACTTC

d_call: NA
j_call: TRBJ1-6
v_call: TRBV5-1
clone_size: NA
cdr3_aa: CASSGNPLEANSPLHF
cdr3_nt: TGCGCCAGCAGCGGTAACCCTCTGGAGGCAAATTCACCCCTCCACTTT

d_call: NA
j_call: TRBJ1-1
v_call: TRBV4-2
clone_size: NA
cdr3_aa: CASSQGGGHWNTEAFF
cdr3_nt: TGTGCCAGCAGCCAAGGGGGCGGACACTGGAACACTGAAGCTTTCTTT

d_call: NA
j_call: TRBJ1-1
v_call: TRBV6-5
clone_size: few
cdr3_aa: CASNPGLNTEAFF
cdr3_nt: TGTGCCAGCAATCCGGGTTTGAACACTGAAGCTTTCTTT

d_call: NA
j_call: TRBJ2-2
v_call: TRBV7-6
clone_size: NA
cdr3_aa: CASSLLGLGELFF
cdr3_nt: TGTGCCAGCAGCTTACTCGGTCTCGGGGAGCTGTTTTTT

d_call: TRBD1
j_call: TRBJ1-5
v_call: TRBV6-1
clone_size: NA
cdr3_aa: CASSSRQGDQPQHF
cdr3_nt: TGTGCCAGCAGTAGCCGACAGGGGGATCAGCCCCAGCATTTT

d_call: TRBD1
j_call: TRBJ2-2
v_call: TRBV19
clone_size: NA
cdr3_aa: CASSWTGSKGTGELFF
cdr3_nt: TGTGCCAGTTCTTGGACAGGGAGTAAGGGCACCGGGGAGCTGTTTTTT

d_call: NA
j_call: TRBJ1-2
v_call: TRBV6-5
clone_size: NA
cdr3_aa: CASRTRASFYGYTF
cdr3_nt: TGTGCCAGCAGAACCAGGGCCTCTTTTTATGGCTACACCTTC

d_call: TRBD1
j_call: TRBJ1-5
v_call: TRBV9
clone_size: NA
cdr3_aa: CASSRTGNQPQHF
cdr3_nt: TGTGCCAGCAGTCGGACAGGGAATCAGCCCCAGCATTTT

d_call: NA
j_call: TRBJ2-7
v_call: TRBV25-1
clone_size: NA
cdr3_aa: CASKRDGSSYEQYF
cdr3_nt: TGTGCCAGCAAAAGGGACGGGAGCTCCTACGAGCAGTACTTC

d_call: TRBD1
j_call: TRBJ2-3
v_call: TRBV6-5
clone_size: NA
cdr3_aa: CASSYSPTGGSGPQYF
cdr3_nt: TGTGCCAGCAGTTACTCGCCGACAGGGGGCTCCGGCCCGCAGTATTTT